This TCR beta chain was sequenced in a study of siplizumab effects on memory and regulatory T cells. The V gene end was trimmed by 1 base and the J gene end by 1 base; junction bases not matched to a gene: 2. Per germline, CDR1 MGHDK and CDR2 SYGVNS. The CDR3 has 15 amino acids. Of note for this clone: The antigen is not known.

TCRdb's copy holds only in-frame clones and misses some; the assay was immunoSEQ multiplex PCR. The data hold tens of thousands of clones, with approximately 95% observed a single time. Study-wide points: Siplizumab, the agent tested, significantly reduced alloreactive sequences traceable to unstimulated CD4+ memory cells. Proliferating Tregs' suppressive function in siplizumab cultures went unconfirmed. Researchers could not give a naive or memory phenotype to roughly 75-96% of proliferating CD4+ or CD8+ clones. The diversity of naive T cells seemed greater than that of memory cells, and their alloresponse contribution seemed major.

The receptor was derived from a human donor in good health. The gene calls are TRBV25-1 and TRBJ2-3; 7 bases align to TRBD2. Sequencing input: non-Treg CD4+ T cells sorted from blood. CDR3 loop: CASSEWAGGTDTQYF. The CDR3 bases are TGTGCCAGCAGTGAATGGGCGGGGGGCACAGATACGCAGTATTTT.